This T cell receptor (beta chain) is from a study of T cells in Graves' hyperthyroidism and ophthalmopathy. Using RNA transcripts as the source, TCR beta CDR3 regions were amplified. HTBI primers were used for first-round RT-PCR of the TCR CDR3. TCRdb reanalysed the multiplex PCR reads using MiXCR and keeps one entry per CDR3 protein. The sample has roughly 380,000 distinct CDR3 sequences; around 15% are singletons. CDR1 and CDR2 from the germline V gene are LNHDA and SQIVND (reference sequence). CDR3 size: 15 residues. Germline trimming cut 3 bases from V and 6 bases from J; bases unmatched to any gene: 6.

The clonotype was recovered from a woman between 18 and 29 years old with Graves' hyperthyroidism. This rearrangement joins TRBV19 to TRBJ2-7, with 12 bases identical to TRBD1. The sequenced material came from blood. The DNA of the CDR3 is TGTGCCAGTAGTATTTCCCGGGACAGGGGGCGCGAGCAGTACTTC. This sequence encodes CASSISRDRGREQYF.